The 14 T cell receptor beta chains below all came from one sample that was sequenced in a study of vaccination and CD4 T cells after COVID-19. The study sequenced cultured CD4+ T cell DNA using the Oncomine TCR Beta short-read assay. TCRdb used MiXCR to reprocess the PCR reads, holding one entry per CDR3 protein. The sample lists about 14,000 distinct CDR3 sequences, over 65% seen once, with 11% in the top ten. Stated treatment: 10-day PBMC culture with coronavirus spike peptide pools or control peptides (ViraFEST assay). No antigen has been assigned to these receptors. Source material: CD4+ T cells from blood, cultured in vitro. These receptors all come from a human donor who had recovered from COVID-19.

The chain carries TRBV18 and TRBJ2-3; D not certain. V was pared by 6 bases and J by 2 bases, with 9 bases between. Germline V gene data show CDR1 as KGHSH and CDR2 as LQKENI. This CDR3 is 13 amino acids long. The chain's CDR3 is CASSHPATDTQYF. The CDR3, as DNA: TGTGCCAGCTCCCATCCGGCCACAGATACGCAGTATTTT.

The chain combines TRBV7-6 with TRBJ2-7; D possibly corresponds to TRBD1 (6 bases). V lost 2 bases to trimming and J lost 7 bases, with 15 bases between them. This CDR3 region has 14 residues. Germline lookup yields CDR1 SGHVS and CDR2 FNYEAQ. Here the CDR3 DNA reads TGTGCCAGCAGCTTACAGGGGACGGTTAAGGAGCAGTACTTC. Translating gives CASSLQGTVKEQYF.

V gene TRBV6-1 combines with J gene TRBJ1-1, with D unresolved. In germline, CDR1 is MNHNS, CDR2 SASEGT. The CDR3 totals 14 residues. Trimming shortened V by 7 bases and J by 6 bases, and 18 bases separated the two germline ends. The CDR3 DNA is TGTGCCAGCACTCAAGGCAGCTCCATCGCTGAAGCTTTCTTT. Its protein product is CASTQGSSIAEAFF.

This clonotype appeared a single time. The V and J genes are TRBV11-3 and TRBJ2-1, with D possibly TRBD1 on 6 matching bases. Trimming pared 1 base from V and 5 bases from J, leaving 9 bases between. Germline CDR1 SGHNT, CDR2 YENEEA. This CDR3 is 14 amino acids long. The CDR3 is CASSLGGPNNEQFF. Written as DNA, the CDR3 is TGTGCCAGCAGCTTAGGGGGGCCCAACAATGAGCAGTTCTTC.

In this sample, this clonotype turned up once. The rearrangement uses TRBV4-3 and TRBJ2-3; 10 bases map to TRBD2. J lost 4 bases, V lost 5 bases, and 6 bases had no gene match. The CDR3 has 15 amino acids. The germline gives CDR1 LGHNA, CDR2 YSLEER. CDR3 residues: CASSELAGDPDTQYF. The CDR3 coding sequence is TGCGCCAGCAGCGAGCTAGCGGGAGACCCAGATACGCAGTATTTT.

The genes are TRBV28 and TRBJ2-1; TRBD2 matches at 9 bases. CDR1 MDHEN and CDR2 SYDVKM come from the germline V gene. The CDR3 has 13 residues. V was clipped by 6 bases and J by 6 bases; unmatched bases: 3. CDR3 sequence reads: CASRLAGSNEQFF. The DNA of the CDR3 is TGTGCCAGCAGGCTAGCGGGAAGCAATGAGCAGTTCTTC.

CDR3 loop: CASSGGANQPQHF. CDR3 DNA sequence: TGCGCCAGCAGTGGGGGGGCGAATCAGCCCCAGCATTTT. V is TRBV10-1 and J is TRBJ1-5, with D possibly being TRBD1 (6 bases). Germline-derived CDR1 and CDR2 are WNHNN and SYGVQD (reference sequence). V lost 4 bases and J 4 bases, leaving 8 bases between the germline ends. The CDR3 spans 13 residues.

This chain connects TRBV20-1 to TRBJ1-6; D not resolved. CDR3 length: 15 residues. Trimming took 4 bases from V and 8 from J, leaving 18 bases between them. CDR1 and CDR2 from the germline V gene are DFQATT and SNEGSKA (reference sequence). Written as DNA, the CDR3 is TGCAGTGCTATCGGGCAGCTCGATGGGGATTCACCCCTCCACTTT. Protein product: CSAIGQLDGDSPLHF.

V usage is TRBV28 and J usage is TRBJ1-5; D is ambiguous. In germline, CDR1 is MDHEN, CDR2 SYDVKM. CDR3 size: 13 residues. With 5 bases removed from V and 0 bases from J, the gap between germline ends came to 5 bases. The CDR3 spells CASSTLSNQPQHF. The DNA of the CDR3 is TGTGCCAGCAGTACCCTTAGCAATCAGCCCCAGCATTTT.

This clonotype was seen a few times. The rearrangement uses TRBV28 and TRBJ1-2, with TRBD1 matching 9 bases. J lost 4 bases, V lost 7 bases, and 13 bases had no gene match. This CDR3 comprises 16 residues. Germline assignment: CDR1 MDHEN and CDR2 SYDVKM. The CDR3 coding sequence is TGTGCCAGCACCACAGGGGAGGGACAGGGATTCTATGGCTACACCTTC. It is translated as CASTTGEGQGFYGYTF.

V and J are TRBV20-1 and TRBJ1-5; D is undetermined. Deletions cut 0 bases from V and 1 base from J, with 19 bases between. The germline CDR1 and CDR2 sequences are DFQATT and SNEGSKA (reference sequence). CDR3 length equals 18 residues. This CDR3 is CSARDNGPGALSNQPQHF. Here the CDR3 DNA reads TGCAGTGCTAGAGATAACGGGCCAGGAGCCCTGAGCAATCAGCCCCAGCATTTT.

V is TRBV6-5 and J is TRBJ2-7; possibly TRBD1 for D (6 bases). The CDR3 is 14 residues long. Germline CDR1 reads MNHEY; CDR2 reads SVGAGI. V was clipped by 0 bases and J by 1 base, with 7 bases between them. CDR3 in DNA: TGTGCCAGCAGTTACTCGGACAGATCCTACGAGCAGTACTTC. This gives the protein CASSYSDRSYEQYF.

DNA of the CDR3: TGTGCCAGTAGTAGTGACAGGCGTAATCAGCCCCAGCATTTT. Residues: CASSSDRRNQPQHF. The rearrangement uses TRBV19 and TRBJ1-5; D is possibly TRBD1 (6 bases). Trimming left V 4 bases short and J 4 bases short, with 11 bases between. CDR1 and CDR2 from the germline V gene are LNHDA and SQIVND (reference sequence). CDR3 length equals 14 residues.

The DNA of the CDR3 is TGTGCCAGCAGTTTATGGGGGGCCGATAATCAGCCCCAGCATTTT. The encoded protein is CASSLWGADNQPQHF. The chain recombines TRBV27 with TRBJ1-5; TRBD1 might be the D (6 bases). The CDR3 loop spans 15 amino acids. Germline V gene sequence: CDR1 MNHEY, CDR2 SMNVEV (reference sequence). Between the trimmed V and J ends, which lost 1 base and 4 bases, there was a span of 11 bases.